One and the same sample provided the 22 T cell receptor beta chains below, sequenced in a study of T cell clones after liver transplantation. Sequencing used immunoSEQ multiplex PCR; TCRdb keeps in-frame clones, though not all of them. The table lists around 77,000 clones, 80% of them singletons. The sequencing here drew on CD4+ T cells from blood, taken 12 months after liver transplant. The receptors shown here come from a human patient who received a liver transplant. Certain T cells may be donor cells from the graft.

The V call is TRBV14, the J call TRBJ2-3; D gene unclear. Germline V CDR1 and CDR2: SGHDN, FVKESK. This CDR3 region has 12 residues. Trimming took off 1 base at V and 12 bases at J, with 11 bases between the two ends. In DNA form, the CDR3 reads TGTGCCAGCAGCCAAGGACTCGGGCCTCAGTATTTT. This gives the protein CASSQGLGPQYF. Full variable domain (rest looked up from reference TRBV14 and TRBJ2-3): EAGVTQFPSHSVIEKGQTVTLRCDPISGHDNLYWYRRVMGKEIKFLLHFVKESKQDESGMPNNRFLAERTGGTYSTLKVQPAELEDSGVYFCASSQGLGPQYFGPGTRLTVL.

This clone was seen only once. DNA of the CDR3: TGTGCCAGCAGTCCCGGGTCCCTATACGAGCAGTACTTC. Its translation: CASSPGSLYEQYF. This chain links TRBV27 with TRBJ2-7, with D hard to call. V lost 5 bases and J 4 bases, leaving 12 bases between the germline ends. Germline V gene lookup returns CDR1 MNHEY and CDR2 SMNVEV (reference sequence). The CDR3 consists of 13 residues.

This chain connects TRBV15 to TRBJ2-5; D is perhaps TRBD2 (7 bases). The germline CDR1 and CDR2 sequences are LNHNV and YYDKDF (reference sequence). Trimming pared 5 bases from V and 5 bases from J, leaving 18 bases between. CDR3 length: 15 amino acids. CDR3 nucleotides: TGTGCCACCAGCGGTCAGAAGGGGGGGCGGGAGACCCAGTACTTC. This sequence encodes CATSGQKGGRETQYF.

The gene calls are TRBV29-1 and TRBJ2-7; TRBD2 aligns across 8 bases. The J segment lost 2 bases and the V segment lost 5 bases, leaving 11 bases of the junction unmatched. This CDR3 has 15 amino acids. Germline CDR1 is SQVTM and CDR2 is ANQGSEA. The CDR3 DNA reads TGCAGCGTTCTCGGATCCGGGACTAGTCCCTACGAGCAGTACTTC. Amino acids: CSVLGSGTSPYEQYF.

The CDR3 nucleotides are TGTGCCAGCAGTTTCCCAACCGCAGGGGCTGAAGCTTTCTTT. Amino acids: CASSFPTAGAEAFF. This sequence joins TRBV7-8 and TRBJ1-1, with D possibly being TRBD1 (6 bases). The CDR3 spans 14 residues. V was pared by 6 bases and J by 6 bases, with 17 bases between. Germline loops: CDR1 SGHVS, CDR2 FQNEAQ.

The V gene is TRBV15, the J gene TRBJ2-7; 8 bases match TRBD1. V lost 1 base, J lost 3 bases, and 5 bases stayed unmatched. This CDR3 comprises 15 residues. CDR1 is LNHNV and CDR2 is YYDKDF in the germline V gene (reference sequence). The CDR3 DNA reads TGTGCCACCAGCAGAGGGACAGGGAACCTCTACGAGCAGTACTTC. It translates to CATSRGTGNLYEQYF.

This clone was observed a few times. This chain links TRBV27 with TRBJ1-5, with 10 bases identical to TRBD1. The CDR3 has 15 residues. Germline assignment: CDR1 MNHEY and CDR2 SMNVEV (reference sequence). V trimming: 6 bases; J trimming: 2 bases; junction bases outside the gene matches: 4. CDR3 DNA: TGTGCCAGCAGAGCCGGGACAGGGGGCAATCAGCCCCAGCATTTT. Its translation: CASRAGTGGNQPQHF.

V is TRBV28 and J is TRBJ2-2, with a possible D match to TRBD2 (6 bases). Germline CDR1 is MDHEN and CDR2 is SYDVKM. V was shortened by 5 bases and J by 2 bases, with 18 bases between the two germline ends. The CDR3 is 17 residues long. CDR3 sequence reads: CASSQRRASVNTGELFF. CDR3 coding DNA: TGTGCCAGCAGTCAGAGGAGGGCTAGCGTAAACACCGGGGAGCTGTTTTTT.

The chain has TRBV9 and TRBJ2-2; no reliable D call. V shed 3 bases and J shed 2 bases, with 8 bases lying between them. CDR3 length: 14 residues. CDR1 is SGDLS and CDR2 is YYNGEE in the germline V gene. The chain's CDR3 is CASSAHYNTGELFF. In nucleotides, the CDR3 is TGTGCCAGCAGCGCCCACTACAACACCGGGGAGCTGTTTTTT.

The chain is built from TRBV19 and TRBJ2-3; 8 bases align to TRBD1. V dropped 3 bases and J dropped 6; count of bases not matched to a gene: 5. Per the germline V gene, CDR1 is LNHDA and CDR2 is SQIVND (reference sequence). CDR3 length equals 14 residues. CDR3 DNA: TGTGCCAGTAGTATTACATGGACAGGGGATACGCAGTATTTT. It encodes CASSITWTGDTQYF. Supplemented by reference TRBV19 and TRBJ2-3, the full variable domain reads DGGITQSPKYLFRKEGQNVTLSCEQNLNHDAMYWYRQDPGQGLRLIYYSQIVNDFQKGDIAEGYSVSREKKESFPLTVTSAQKNPTAFYLCASSITWTGDTQYFGPGTRLTVL.

This clone is termed medium-sized. The gene calls are TRBV27 and TRBJ2-6; D is perhaps TRBD2 (8 bases). Germline V gene sequence: CDR1 MNHEY, CDR2 SMNVEV (reference sequence). Trimming shortened V by 5 bases and J by 1 base, and 18 bases separated the two germline ends. This CDR3 contains 18 residues. The CDR3 here is CASSVSGGGTSGANVLTF. For the CDR3, the DNA is TGTGCCAGCAGTGTCTCGGGAGGGGGCACGTCTGGGGCCAACGTCCTGACTTTC.

This chain uses TRBV7-9 with TRBJ1-1; 8 bases match TRBD1. This CDR3 has 14 residues. Germline values: CDR1 SEHNR, CDR2 FQNEAQ (reference sequence). The ends lost 5 bases at V and 3 bases at J; junction bases unmatched: 5. CDR3 nucleotides: TGTGCCAGCAGCGAGACAGGGGTCGACACTGAAGCTTTCTTT. Amino acid sequence: CASSETGVDTEAFF.

This clone appeared a single time. The rearrangement uses TRBV27 and TRBJ2-7, with D perhaps being TRBD1 or TRBD2 (5 bases each). CDR1 is MNHEY, CDR2 SMNVEV, per germline (reference sequence). CDR3 length: 13 amino acids. V lost 4 bases and J 12 bases, leaving 19 bases between the germline ends. The CDR3 reads CASSSRTIGAAYF. The CDR3 DNA sequence: TGTGCCAGCAGTTCCCGTACAATCGGGGCTGCGTACTTC.

This clone came up once. The rearrangement links TRBV28 to TRBJ1-5; the D is unclear. The CDR3 runs to 14 residues. Germline V lookup: CDR1 MDHEN, CDR2 SYDVKM. V shed 5 bases and J shed 4 bases, with 12 bases lying between them. CDR3 DNA: TGTGCCAGCAGTCCAAGTCCGGGTAATCAGCCCCAGCATTTT. This gives the protein CASSPSPGNQPQHF.

The V and J genes are TRBV11-3 and TRBJ2-7, with TRBD2 identical over 8 bases. CDR3 length: 14 residues. The germline CDR1 and CDR2 sequences are SGHNT and YENEEA. With 5 bases clipped from V and 4 bases from J, the junction kept 7 bases outside the gene matches. The CDR3 sequence: CASSRAGAGYEQYF. Written as DNA, the CDR3 is TGTGCCAGCAGCCGAGCGGGAGCCGGGTACGAGCAGTACTTC.

The V and J genes are TRBV29-1 and TRBJ1-1; weak D call: TRBD1 (5 bases). CDR3 length: 12 amino acids. Germline V CDR1 and CDR2: SQVTM, ANQGSEA. Trimming stripped 7 bases from V and 2 bases from J, with 11 bases between. The CDR3 region is CSGGGGNTEAFF. The CDR3 nucleotides read TGCAGCGGGGGCGGCGGCAACACTGAAGCTTTCTTT. The full variable domain, its missing parts supplied by reference TRBV29-1 and TRBJ1-1, is SAVISQKPSRDICQRGTSLTIQCQVDSQVTMMFWYRQQPGQSLTLIATANQGSEATYESGFVIDKFPISRPNLTFSTLTVSNMSPEDSSIYLCSGGGGNTEAFFGQGTRLTVV.

The genes are TRBV18 and TRBJ2-2, with TRBD2 identical over 7 bases. The V gene end was trimmed by 3 bases and the J gene end by 3 bases; junction bases not matched to a gene: 4. Germline loops: CDR1 KGHSH, CDR2 LQKENI. The CDR3 sequence is 15 residues long. CDR3 loop: CASSPAGVDTGELFF. CDR3 DNA: TGTGCCAGCTCACCCGCGGGGGTCGACACCGGGGAGCTGTTTTTT.

This clone was counted between two and nine times. The chain joins TRBV7-2 to TRBJ2-6, with no clear D. This CDR3 comprises 13 residues. Germline CDR1 SGHTA, CDR2 FQGNSA. V shed 2 bases and J shed 2 bases, with 1 base lying between them. CDR3 in amino acids: CASSLPGANVLTF. The DNA of the CDR3 is TGTGCCAGCAGCTTACCTGGGGCCAACGTCCTGACTTTC.

The CDR3 here is CASSSRGHSYEQYF. As DNA, the CDR3 is TGTGCCAGCAGCTCACGGGGACATTCCTACGAGCAGTACTTC. The chain recombines TRBV11-2 with TRBJ2-7, with a possible D match to TRBD1 (6 bases). Between the trimmed V and J ends, which lost 4 bases and 1 base, there was a span of 11 bases. The CDR3 runs to 14 residues. Germline CDR1 is SGHAT and CDR2 is FQNNGV.

The sample holds one count of this clone. The genes are TRBV9 and TRBJ1-3; 7 nucleotides match TRBD1. V was pared by 0 bases and J by 4 bases, with 4 bases of the junction left unmatched. Germline V CDR1 and CDR2: SGDLS, YYNGEE. CDR3 size: 15 residues. CDR3 nucleotides: TGTGCCAGCAGCGTAGTTCCGGGACAGGGAAACACCATATATTTT. Its translation: CASSVVPGQGNTIYF.

The gene calls are TRBV18 and TRBJ2-7; the D call may be TRBD1 or TRBD2 (5 bases each). This CDR3 spans 14 amino acids. Germline loops: CDR1 KGHSH, CDR2 LQKENI. V gave up 6 bases and J gave up 3 bases, with 15 bases separating them. The CDR3 nucleotides are TGTGCCAGCTCCGAAACCGGGACGGGCTACGAGCAGTACTTC. As protein: CASSETGTGYEQYF.

This clone is classed as medium-sized. The chain carries TRBV9 and TRBJ1-4; TRBD1 is a possible D gene (6 bases). The germline V gene encodes CDR1 SGDLS and CDR2 YYNGEE. Trimming took off 2 bases at V and 7 bases at J, with 15 bases between the two ends. This CDR3 contains 15 residues. Written as DNA, the CDR3 is TGTGCCAGCAGCGTCTCAGGGGCGCGGGGTGAAAAACTGTTTTTT. It specifies CASSVSGARGEKLFF.